Shown below are 19 T cell receptor beta chains from a single sample sequenced in a study of cytomegalovirus exposure and HLA in healthy donors (TCRdb year 2017). Libraries came from the immunoSEQ multiplex PCR assay. The multiplex PCR relied on a mix of 60 forward primers for TCR Vbeta segments and 13 reverse primers for TCR Jbeta segments. TCRdb retrieved this table from immuneACCESS and kept in-frame rearrangements only. Not all clones are present; in checked studies, unresolved V genes account for under half, and no reason is known for the remainder. The sample has about 200,000 clones on record, more than 65% of them singletons. 1.5% to 2% of the sample comes from the top ten. The sequencing sample was made of PBMCs. Receptor source: a man aged 50 to 60 in good health and CMV-seronegative.

The rearrangement uses TRBV11-1 and TRBJ1-1, with 7 bases aligning to TRBD1. Per germline, CDR1 SGHAT and CDR2 FQDESV (reference sequence). V shed 5 bases, J shed 1 base, and the junction held 4 bases outside the gene matches. This CDR3 has 14 amino acids. The CDR3 bases are TGTGCCAGCAGCCCACAGGGGCCGAACACTGAAGCTTTCTTT. Encoded protein: CASSPQGPNTEAFF.

This clone was seen a single time. The rearrangement links TRBV4-1 to TRBJ2-7, with 11 bases identical to TRBD2. The junction had 2 bases not matched to a gene; V was cut back by 1 base and J by 3 bases. In germline, CDR1 is MGHRA, CDR2 YSYEKL. The CDR3 runs 15 residues. CDR3 nucleotides: TGCGCCAGCAGCCAAGTTCTAGCGGGAGGCTACGAGCAGTACTTC. This gives the protein CASSQVLAGGYEQYF.

In DNA, the CDR3 is TGTGCCAGCAGGTCAGGGTCTGGAAACACCATATATTTT. This sequence encodes CASRSGSGNTIYF. The chain carries TRBV14 and TRBJ1-3, with D tentatively TRBD1 (5 bases). Trimming removed 6 bases at V and 1 base at J, with 7 bases between. This CDR3 comprises 13 residues. CDR1 and CDR2 (germline): SGHDN, FVKESK.

The J gene is TRBJ2-1, the V gene TRBV29-1; 7 bases are shared with TRBD2. The V segment lost 3 bases and the J segment 7 bases; nucleotides outside the gene matches: 12. The CDR3 has 15 amino acids. Germline V lookup: CDR1 SQVTM, CDR2 ANQGSEA. The CDR3 protein is CSVDFQKEAGNEQFF. CDR3 in DNA: TGCAGCGTTGATTTTCAGAAGGAAGCGGGGAATGAGCAGTTCTTC.

This chain links TRBV25-1 with TRBJ2-7; D remains ambiguous. Deletions cut 5 bases from V and 2 bases from J, with 10 bases between. This CDR3 contains 13 residues. Germline V CDR1 and CDR2: MGHDK, SYGVNS. The CDR3 DNA sequence: TGTGCCAGCAGTCACGGGTCCACCTACGAGCAGTACTTC. Its protein product is CASSHGSTYEQYF.

The chain carries TRBV7-9 and TRBJ2-5, with 12 positions matching TRBD2. The DNA end is more similar to TRBJ2-7, so the J call may be wrong. CDR1 is SEHNR and CDR2 is FQNEAQ in the germline V gene (reference sequence). This CDR3 region has 16 residues. This chain's CDR3 is CASSFPSGRGHYEQYF. Written as DNA, the CDR3 is TGTGCCAGCAGCTTTCCTAGCGGGAGGGGCCACTACGAGCAGTACTTC.

CDR3 in DNA: TGTGCCAGTTGGGGGGGGTCGAACACTGAAGCTTTCTTT. This gives the protein CASWGGSNTEAFF. The rearrangement uses TRBV28 and TRBJ1-1; D possibly corresponds to TRBD1 (5 bases). V was shortened by 9 bases and J by 1 base, with 12 bases between the two germline ends. CDR1 is MDHEN, CDR2 SYDVKM, per germline. The CDR3 length is 13 residues.

In this sample, this clone turned up once. The gene calls are TRBV7-9 and TRBJ1-2; TRBD1 is a possible D gene (6 bases). Germline V gene data show CDR1 as SEHNR and CDR2 as FQNEAQ (reference sequence). With 1 base removed from V and 4 bases from J, the gap between germline ends came to 13 bases. The CDR3 totals 15 residues. The CDR3 nucleotides read TGTGCCAGCAGCTTAGTAGGGGGGGCCAGCTATGGCTACACCTTC. Its protein is CASSLVGGASYGYTF.

The chain couples TRBV29-1 to TRBJ2-5; D is perhaps TRBD2 (5 bases). This CDR3 contains 14 residues. V lost 4 bases and J 0 bases, leaving 12 bases between the germline ends. Germline CDR1 reads SQVTM; CDR2 reads ANQGSEA. CDR3 protein: CSVVREHYQETQYF. In nucleotides, the CDR3 is TGCAGCGTTGTACGGGAACATTACCAAGAGACCCAGTACTTC. Filled out from reference TRBV29-1 and TRBJ2-5, the complete variable domain reads SAVISQKPSRDICQRGTSLTIQCQVDSQVTMMFWYRQQPGQSLTLIATANQGSEATYESGFVIDKFPISRPNLTFSTLTVSNMSPEDSSIYLCSVVREHYQETQYFGPGTRLLVL.

About this clone: Distinct nucleotide sequences in the sample also encode this CDR3. The chain combines TRBV5-1 with TRBJ1-2; 7 bases match TRBD1. Germline CDR1 SGHRS, CDR2 YFSETQ. The CDR3 covers 14 residues. Losses at the gene ends were 0 bases for V and 4 bases for J; bases not matched to a gene: 3. In DNA, the CDR3 is TGCGCCAGCAGCTTGGCGGGACAGTCCTATGGCTACACCTTC. It encodes CASSLAGQSYGYTF. The whole variable domain, filled in from reference TRBV5-1 and TRBJ1-2, reads KAGVTQTPRYLIKTRGQQVTLSCSPISGHRSVSWYQQTPGQGLQFLFEYFSETQRNKGNFPGRFSGRQFSNSRSEMNVSTLELGDSALYLCASSLAGQSYGYTFGSGTRLTVV.

This chain joins TRBV5-6 and TRBJ1-2, with D uncertain. From germline, CDR1 is SGHDT and CDR2 YYEEEE. This CDR3 region has 14 residues. V was cut by 4 bases and J by 4 bases, with 14 bases left in between. The CDR3 spells CASSVEGGRYGYTF. CDR3 bases: TGTGCCAGCAGCGTAGAGGGCGGGCGCTATGGCTACACCTTC.

The V call is TRBV28, the J call TRBJ1-2, with D perhaps TRBD1 (5 bases). V lost 7 bases to trimming and J lost 2 bases, with 11 bases between them. CDR1 is MDHEN and CDR2 is SYDVKM in the germline V gene. This CDR3 is 13 amino acids long. DNA of the CDR3: TGTGCCAGCAAGGGGTCCCTAAACTATGGCTACACCTTC. It is translated as CASKGSLNYGYTF.

This clone was counted only a few times. The V call is TRBV6-6, the J call TRBJ1-2; tentatively, D is TRBD1 (6 bases). CDR1 and CDR2 (germline): MNHNY, SVGAGI (reference sequence). The CDR3 totals 14 residues. Deletions cut 6 bases from V and 2 bases from J, with 13 bases between. The CDR3 DNA sequence: TGTGCCAGCAGCCACCCAGGGGTGAACTATGGCTACACCTTC. Residues: CASSHPGVNYGYTF.

The chain combines TRBV6-5 with TRBJ2-5, with D unresolved. Trimming took 6 bases from V and 11 from J, leaving 13 bases between them. Germline CDR1 reads MNHEY; CDR2 reads SVGAGI. This CDR3 contains 11 residues. The CDR3: CASSRGEEQYF. CDR3 bases: TGTGCCAGCAGCCGAGGTGAGGAGCAGTACTTC.

The chain carries TRBV29-1 and TRBJ2-5; TRBD2 agrees at 8 bases. Germline CDR1 SQVTM, CDR2 ANQGSEA. J gave up 11 bases and V 2 bases, and 13 bases lay outside the gene matches. CDR3 length: 14 amino acids. The CDR3 coding sequence is TGCAGCGTTGAATATCGAGCGGGAGATTCGCAGCAGTACTTC. The encoded protein is CSVEYRAGDSQQYF. The entire variable domain, with the rest obtained from reference TRBV29-1 and TRBJ2-5, is as follows: SAVISQKPSRDICQRGTSLTIQCQVDSQVTMMFWYRQQPGQSLTLIATANQGSEATYESGFVIDKFPISRPNLTFSTLTVSNMSPEDSSIYLCSVEYRAGDSQQYFGPGTRLLVL.

The rearrangement joins TRBV27 to TRBJ1-5; TRBD1 agrees at 7 bases. Per the germline V gene, CDR1 is MNHEY and CDR2 is SMNVEV (reference sequence). Trimming took 3 bases from V and 3 from J; bases not matched to a gene: 5. The CDR3 runs 15 residues. CDR3 in DNA: TGTGCCAGCAGTTTCGGCCAGGGGGTCAATCAGCCCCAGCATTTT. Its translation is CASSFGQGVNQPQHF.

The chain has TRBV5-1 and TRBJ2-1, with 7 bases aligning to TRBD2. The CDR3 covers 15 residues. The junction had 4 bases not matched to a gene; V was cut back by 1 base and J by 3 bases. Germline CDR1 SGHRS, CDR2 YFSETQ. The DNA of the CDR3 is TGCGCCAGCAGCTTGCTTGCGGGGGTCTACAATGAGCAGTTCTTC. It is translated as CASSLLAGVYNEQFF.

V is TRBV14 and J is TRBJ2-2; 7 bases match TRBD1. The germline gives CDR1 SGHDN, CDR2 FVKESK. With 5 bases clipped from V and 4 bases from J, the junction kept 7 bases outside the gene matches. CDR3 length: 15 amino acids. Written as DNA, the CDR3 is TGTGCCAGCAGCATTCAGACAGGGCGCACCGGGGAGCTGTTTTTT. Its translation: CASSIQTGRTGELFF. Full variable domain (missing parts from reference TRBV14 and TRBJ2-2): EAGVTQFPSHSVIEKGQTVTLRCDPISGHDNLYWYRRVMGKEIKFLLHFVKESKQDESGMPNNRFLAERTGGTYSTLKVQPAELEDSGVYFCASSIQTGRTGELFFGEGSRLTVL.

The chain joins TRBV6-1 to TRBJ1-1; the D gene is possibly TRBD1 (6 bases). Germline CDR1 is MNHNS and CDR2 is SASEGT. Trimming took 8 bases from V and 0 from J, leaving 10 bases between them. The CDR3 is 13 residues long. The CDR3 here is CASFRTVNTEAFF. CDR3 bases: TGTGCCAGCTTTCGGACAGTGAACACTGAAGCTTTCTTT.